The 8 T cell receptor beta chains below come from one sample, sequenced in a study of T-cell reconstitution after alpha-beta-depleted transplantation in children. The authors prepared the TCRbeta library with unique molecular identifiers. TCRdb called the PCR reads again in MiXCR, with one record for every CDR3 protein. Of approximately 980,000 distinct CDR3 sequences listed, roughly 31% are singletons. Sequencing used PBMCs, mostly from graft donor cells, obtained 360 days after TCRalphabeta/CD19-depleted stem cell transplant. The receptors were sampled from a boy under two years old who had a stem cell transplant for SCID, so the T cells may come from the graft donor.

Here the CDR3 reads CASSWTAEAFF. In nucleotides, the CDR3 is TGTGCCAGCAGTTGGACAGCTGAAGCTTTCTTT. J is TRBJ1-1 and V is TRBV6-2 or TRBV6-3; D is perhaps TRBD1 (6 bases). Germline V gene lookup returns CDR1 MNHEY and CDR2 SVGEGT. Trimming shortened V by 4 bases and J by 6 bases, and 6 bases separated the two germline ends. The CDR3 totals 11 residues.

The chain employs TRBV7-3 and TRBJ1-5; D perhaps matches TRBD1 (5 bases). Germline-derived CDR1 and CDR2 are SGHTA and FQGTGA. There are 13 residues in the CDR3. V dropped 5 bases and J dropped 4 bases, with 9 bases sitting between them. The CDR3 loop reads CASSESGNQPQHF. CDR3 sequence (DNA): TGTGCCAGCAGCGAATCAGGGAATCAGCCCCAGCATTTT.

This clonotype was detected a few times. This chain joins TRBV7-2 and TRBJ2-3, with D unresolved. Between the trimmed V and J ends, which lost 2 bases and 2 bases, there was a span of 11 bases. Germline CDR1 reads SGHTA; CDR2 reads FQGNSA. The CDR3 loop spans 15 amino acids. CDR3 region: CASSLSRTNTDTQYF. CDR3 DNA: TGTGCCAGCAGCTTAAGCAGGACCAACACAGATACGCAGTATTTT.

The chain couples TRBV4-3 to TRBJ2-1; D is perhaps TRBD2 (5 bases). CDR1 LGHNA and CDR2 YSLEER come from the germline V gene. With 2 bases removed from V and 15 bases from J, the gap between germline ends came to 8 bases. There are 10 residues in the CDR3. The CDR3 protein is CASSQPEGFF. The CDR3 nucleotides are TGCGCCAGCAGCCAACCAGAGGGGTTCTTC.

V gene TRBV15 combines with J gene TRBJ2-7; D is possibly TRBD1 or TRBD2 (6 bases each). Germline CDR1 is LNHNV and CDR2 is YYDKDF (reference sequence). V was pared by 5 bases and J by 2 bases, with 16 bases between. The CDR3 covers 15 residues. CDR3 bases: TGTGCCACCAGCGAAGGAGGGGGGTGGACCTACGAGCAGTACTTC. It codes for CATSEGGGWTYEQYF. The full variable domain, rest sourced from reference TRBV15 and TRBJ2-7, is DAMVIQNPRYQVTQFGKPVTLSCSQTLNHNVMYWYQQKSSQAPKLLFHYYDKDFNNEADTPDNFQSRRPNTSFCFLDIRSPGLGDTAMYLCATSEGGGWTYEQYFGPGTRLTVT.

This clonotype was seen only a few times. This chain links TRBV4-1 with TRBJ2-7; 10 bases agree with TRBD1. The ends lost 0 bases at V and 4 bases at J; junction bases unmatched: 9. CDR3 size: 17 residues. Germline V gene data show CDR1 as MGHRA and CDR2 as YSYEKL. The CDR3 DNA follows: TGCGCCAGCAGCCAAGATTTTCTCCGGGACAGGGGTTACGAGCAGTACTTC. Amino acids: CASSQDFLRDRGYEQYF.

This clonotype has more than one count but fewer than ten. The chain uses TRBV12-3 or TRBV12-4 and TRBJ1-2; D is possibly TRBD1 (5 bases). The length of the CDR3 is 17 residues. V shed 3 bases and J shed 0 bases, with 17 bases lying between them. CDR3 sequence: CASSFVRGAGTNYGYTF. The CDR3, as DNA: TGTGCCAGCAGTTTCGTTAGGGGTGCAGGGACTAACTATGGCTACACCTTC.

This clonotype has a handful of counts. The V and J genes are TRBV12-3 or TRBV12-4 and TRBJ1-6, with 7 bases identical to TRBD1. The CDR3 runs to 14 residues. Trimming removed 6 bases from V and 9 bases from J; junction bases left unmatched: 8. Here the CDR3 reads CASRETGSLSPLHF. CDR3 nucleotide sequence: TGTGCCAGCAGAGAGACAGGGTCCCTTTCACCCCTCCACTTT.